The 20 T cell receptor beta chains reported below all come from one sample, sequenced in a study of T cell repertoires in cytomegalovirus infection. These receptors have no known antigen. TCRdb re-derived calls from the reads in MiXCR, one entry per CDR3 protein. This repertoire shows 900,000 to 950,000 distinct CDR3 sequences, approximately 31% found once; its top ten account for about an eighth. The starting material was cultured CD8+ T cells from PBMCs, obtained from culture after CMV antigen stimulation. These receptors were taken from a human donor in good health (CMV status not recorded). Some clones in this sample may be carry-over from other donors' samples.

This clonotype was seen just once. The chain combines TRBV5-5 with TRBJ1-5, with D uncertain. The DNA end favors TRBJ2-3, so the J call may be wrong. Germline-derived CDR1 and CDR2 are SGHKS and YYEKEE (reference sequence). The CDR3 has 14 residues. CDR3 sequence: CASSLFMANQPQYF. Here the CDR3 DNA reads TGTGCCAGCAGCTTGTTTATGGCAAATCAGCCCCAGTATTTT.

In this sample, this clonotype turned up a few times. V usage is TRBV7-9 and J usage is TRBJ2-7; 10 bases agree with TRBD2. The junction had 10 bases not matched to a gene; V was cut back by 7 bases and J by 1 base. There are 16 residues in the CDR3. CDR1 SEHNR and CDR2 FQNEAQ come from the germline V gene (reference sequence). The CDR3 protein is CASTGAPAGGSYEQYV. CDR3 DNA sequence: TGTGCCAGCACCGGAGCCCCAGCGGGGGGGTCCTACGAGCAGTACGTC.

The chain's CDR3 is CASSLHGVLTF. Written as DNA, the CDR3 is TGCGCCAGCAGCCTCCATGGGGTCCTGACTTTC. The V gene is TRBV4-1, the J gene TRBJ2-6; no clear D gene. From germline, CDR1 is MGHRA and CDR2 YSYEKL. This CDR3 comprises 11 residues. Trimming removed 4 bases at V and 13 bases at J, with 8 bases between.

The genes are TRBV6-2 or TRBV6-3 and TRBJ2-7, with 8 bases that match TRBD1. V trimming: 6 bases; J trimming: 3 bases; junction bases outside the gene matches: 13. Germline CDR1 MNHEY, CDR2 SVGEGT. The CDR3 has 16 residues. CDR3 coding DNA: TGTGCCAGCAGGGGAATGTGGGGACAGGAGTACTACGAGCAGTACGTC. Translated, it gives CASRGMWGQEYYEQYV.

At least ten counts were recorded for this clonotype. The V and J genes are TRBV5-8 and TRBJ2-5, with TRBD2 matching over 14 bases. Trimming removed 3 bases from V and 2 bases from J; junction bases left unmatched: 9. The CDR3 is 18 amino acids. Per the germline V gene, CDR1 is SGHTS and CDR2 is YDEGEE. CDR3 loop: CASSSRYGLAGGQETQYF. CDR3 DNA: TGTGCCAGCAGCTCCCGTTACGGACTAGCGGGGGGTCAAGAGACCCAGTACTTC.

The table lists this clonotype with a few counts. V and J are TRBV5-4 and TRBJ1-1; possible D gene TRBD1, 5 bases. Germline lookup yields CDR1 SGHNT and CDR2 YYREEE (reference sequence). The CDR3 consists of 13 residues. With 9 bases removed from V and 1 base from J, the gap between germline ends came to 13 bases. As DNA, the CDR3 is TGTGCCACCAGGGAAAACGGGAACACTGAAGCTTTCTTT. It yields the protein CATRENGNTEAFF.

A few counts support this clonotype. The chain joins TRBV4-1 to TRBJ2-7; 10 positions agree with TRBD2. Looked up from germline, CDR1 is MGHRA and CDR2 is YSYEKL. This CDR3 spans 15 amino acids. Trimming at V came to 4 bases and at J to 4 bases, leaving 7 bases not matched to a gene. The CDR3 protein is CASSPEPAGGYEQYF. The DNA of the CDR3 is TGCGCCAGCAGCCCCGAACCAGCGGGGGGGTACGAGCAGTACTTC.

In regard to this clonotype: At one end, the junction sequence differs from germline, possibly due to a read error. In DNA form, the CDR3 reads TGTGCCGGCAGTCCGGGACCCCGTAATCAGCCCCAGCATTTT. This encodes CAGSPGPRNQPQHF. V usage is TRBV27 and J usage is TRBJ1-5; D perhaps matches TRBD1 (5 bases). This CDR3 region has 14 residues. Germline CDR1 MNHEY, CDR2 SMNVEV (reference sequence).

The CDR3 loop reads CASRHGGGDSPLHF. The CDR3, as DNA: TGTGCCAGCAGGCACGGGGGCGGCGACTCACCCCTCCACTTT. The chain joins TRBV2 to TRBJ1-6; the D gene is possibly TRBD1 (6 bases). There are 14 residues in the CDR3. The V gene lost 6 bases and the J gene lost 10 bases, with 16 bases spanning the gap. The germline V gene has CDR1 SNHLY and CDR2 FYNNEI.

This clonotype has just one count. The rearrangement links TRBV6-8 to TRBJ2-1; D may be TRBD1 (5 bases). Trimming removed 0 bases from V and 3 bases from J, with 12 bases in between. CDR1 MNHGY and CDR2 SAAAGT come from the germline V gene. The CDR3 has 16 residues. This chain's CDR3 is CASSYSDTGYYNEQFF. As DNA, the CDR3 is TGTGCCAGCAGTTACTCGGACACGGGCTACTACAATGAGCAGTTCTTC.

The V call is TRBV20-1, the J call TRBJ1-6, with 10 bases matching TRBD1. The CDR3 spans 18 residues. Germline lookup yields CDR1 DFQATT and CDR2 SNEGSKA (reference sequence). V lost 1 base and J lost 8; bases outside the gene matches: 14. CDR3 protein: CSARGRGTGEDHHSPLHF. CDR3 sequence (DNA): TGCAGTGCTAGAGGGCGGGGGACAGGGGAGGATCATCATTCACCCCTCCACTTT.

This chain uses TRBV11-2 with TRBJ2-5; D not resolved. With 0 bases removed from V and 5 bases from J, the gap between germline ends came to 10 bases. This CDR3 is built from 14 residues. CDR1 and CDR2 (germline): SGHAT, FQNNGV. CDR3 sequence reads: CASSLERPGETQYF. For the CDR3, the DNA is TGTGCCAGCAGCTTAGAACGGCCCGGGGAGACCCAGTACTTC.

A few counts support this clonotype. The chain couples TRBV11-3 to TRBJ2-1, with 8 positions matching TRBD1. The J segment lost 8 bases and the V segment lost 10 bases, leaving 13 bases of the junction unmatched. The CDR3 runs 14 residues. CDR1 SGHNT and CDR2 YENEEA come from the germline V gene. CDR3 loop: CATSGQGPLDEQFF. The CDR3 DNA reads as TGTGCCACCTCTGGACAGGGACCCCTGGATGAGCAGTTCTTC.

V and J are TRBV6-1 and TRBJ2-3; 8 bases align to TRBD2. This CDR3 contains 15 residues. V shed 8 bases and J 0 bases; nucleotides not matched to a gene: 7. Germline V lookup: CDR1 MNHNS, CDR2 SASEGT. The CDR3: CASRSGAHSTDTQYF. DNA for the CDR3: TGTGCCAGCCGTAGCGGGGCCCATAGCACAGATACGCAGTATTTT.

For this clonotype: An end of the junction differs from the germline gene, which may be a read error. The chain joins TRBV7-7 to TRBJ2-1, with 12 bases identical to TRBD2. The CDR3 length is 15 residues. CDR1 and CDR2 from the germline V gene are SSHAT and FNYEAQ (reference sequence). The CDR3 protein is CASSLSSGGVGEQFF. The CDR3 DNA reads TGTGCTAGCAGCTTATCTAGCGGGGGGGTCGGTGAGCAGTTCTTC.

This clonotype occurred a few times. The chain employs TRBV27 and TRBJ1-5; TRBD1 matches 11 bases. The CDR3 contains 14 residues. V was pared by 6 bases and J by 6 bases, with 4 bases of the junction left unmatched. Germline CDR1 and CDR2: MNHEY and SMNVEV (reference sequence). This chain's CDR3 is CASSVGTGGQPQHF. The CDR3 coding sequence is TGTGCCAGCAGCGTGGGGACAGGGGGTCAGCCCCAGCATTTT.

The genes are TRBV6-5 and TRBJ2-1; 14 nucleotides align to TRBD2. V was clipped by 4 bases and J by 7 bases; unmatched bases: 6. Germline V lookup: CDR1 MNHEY, CDR2 SVGAGI. The CDR3 is made up of 16 amino acids. CDR3 sequence (DNA): TGTGCCAGCAGTTTCCCGACTAGCGGGGGGGCTAATGAGCAGTTCTTC. Amino acid sequence: CASSFPTSGGANEQFF.

This clonotype was picked up many times. V and J are TRBV7-8 and TRBJ2-5; 11 bases align to TRBD2. The germline gives CDR1 SGHVS, CDR2 FQNEAQ. The CDR3 extends over 15 amino acids. J was trimmed by 5 bases and V by 7 bases; bases with no gene match: 9. CDR3 coding DNA: TGTGCCAGCATCAACACACTAGCGGGGGAGGAGACCCAGTACTTC. Its protein product is CASINTLAGEETQYF.

This clonotype was seen a few times. The chain is built from TRBV2 and TRBJ2-1, with D uncertain. In germline, CDR1 is SNHLY, CDR2 FYNNEI. Trimming took 5 bases from V and 8 from J, leaving 10 bases between them. The CDR3 runs 12 residues. CDR3 bases: TGTGCCAGCAGTCCCAGGAACGATGAGCAGTTCTTC. This sequence encodes CASSPRNDEQFF.

This clonotype was observed many times. The CDR3 DNA sequence: TGTGCCAGCAGCTCGGGACTAGCGAGACCGACAGATACGCAGTATTTT. Translated: CASSSGLARPTDTQYF. The chain couples TRBV11-2 to TRBJ2-3; 10 bases align to TRBD2. V was clipped by 4 bases and J by 3 bases; unmatched bases: 7. This CDR3 is built from 16 residues. Germline lookup yields CDR1 SGHAT and CDR2 FQNNGV. Variable domain in full (rest from reference TRBV11-2 and TRBJ2-3): EAGVAQSPRYKIIEKRQSVAFWCNPISGHATLYWYQQILGQGPKLLIQFQNNGVVDDSQLPKDRFSAERLKGVDSTLKIQPAKLEDSAVYLCASSSGLARPTDTQYFGPGTRLTVL.